A selection of T cell receptor beta chains follows, all from one sample in a study of T cells in Graves' hyperthyroidism and ophthalmopathy. TCRdb reprocessed the multiplex PCR reads via MiXCR and lists one record per CDR3 protein. The repertoire includes roughly 570,000 distinct CDR3 sequences, around 16% of them detected once, and approximately 7.4% sits in the top ten. Sequenced: blood. All receptors derive from a woman between 25 and 40 years old with Graves' hyperthyroidism. CDR3s include the opening cysteine and the closing phenylalanine or tryptophan. Each record gives: J gene, D gene, clone size, V gene, CDR3 protein, CDR3 DNA. The D gene is left open where the match is weak. Clone size is given for some rows only: seen once, a few or many times, or a class if the clone is expanded.

TRBJ2-5	.	.	TRBV11-2	CASSESGTQETQYF	TGTGCCAGCAGCGAATCCGGGACCCAAGAGACCCAGTACTTC
TRBJ2-2	.	many	TRBV30	CAWSPGGELFF	TGTGCCTGGAGTCCGGGCGGGGAGCTGTTTTTT
TRBJ2-3	.	many	TRBV3-1	CASSHRLGMDTQYF	TGTGCCAGCAGCCATCGACTCGGCATGGATACGCAGTATTTT
TRBJ1-2	TRBD1	many	TRBV5-1	CASSGQETLYGYTF	TGCGCCAGCAGCGGACAGGAGACTCTCTATGGCTACACCTTC
TRBJ2-2	.	few	TRBV30	CAWSGSGPGELFF	TGTGCCTGGAGCGGGTCAGGGCCCGGGGAGCTGTTTTTT
TRBJ1-2	TRBD1	many	TRBV5-1	CASSPRTGTGNVDGYTF	TGCGCCAGCAGCCCAAGGACCGGGACAGGGAACGTGGATGGCTACACCTTC
TRBJ2-5	.	few	TRBV15	CATSRDRVETQYF	TGTGCCACCAGCAGAGACAGGGTTGAGACCCAGTACTTC
TRBJ2-2	.	.	TRBV6-6	CASSYSRSTGELFF	TGTGCCAGCAGTTACAGTCGGAGTACCGGGGAGCTGTTTTTT
TRBJ2-4	.	many	TRBV7-6	CASSLGTGIQYF	TGTGCCAGCAGCTTAGGTACTGGCATTCAGTACTTC
TRBJ1-2	.	.	TRBV28	CASSPLDSASGYTF	TGTGCCAGCAGTCCTTTGGACTCGGCCTCTGGCTACACCTTC
TRBJ2-7	TRBD2	.	TRBV11-2	CASSLTSGSRNEQYF	TGTGCCAGCAGCTTAACTAGCGGGAGTAGGAATGAGCAGTACTTC
TRBJ2-6	TRBD1	.	TRBV27	CASSHLRDSKSGANVLTF	TGTGCCAGCAGCCACCTTCGGGACAGCAAGTCTGGGGCCAACGTCCTGACTTTC
TRBJ2-7	.	many	TRBV29-1	CSVAQGYEQYF	TGCAGCGTTGCACAGGGTTACGAGCAGTACTTC
TRBJ2-7	.	.	TRBV19	CASSVGAAYEQYF	TGTGCCAGTAGTGTAGGGGCCGCCTACGAGCAGTACTTC
TRBJ2-2	.	.	TRBV7-9	CASSDQGQFTGELFF	TGTGCCAGCAGCGACCAAGGGCAGTTCACCGGGGAGCTGTTTTTT
TRBJ2-1	.	many	TRBV18	CATFDGRRNEQFF	TGTGCCACGTTCGACGGCCGAAGGAATGAGCAGTTCTTC
TRBJ1-1	.	few	TRBV6-2/TRBV6-3	CASSQTPGDEAFF	TGTGCCAGCAGTCAGACCCCGGGCGATGAAGCTTTCTTT
TRBJ2-3	.	many	TRBV24-1	CATSEDTDTQYF	TGTGCCACCAGTGAGGACACAGATACGCAGTATTTT
TRBJ1-1	.	few	TRBV7-9	CASSLGHGTEAFF	TGTGCCAGCAGCTTGGGCCATGGAACTGAAGCTTTCTTT
TRBJ2-7	.	.	TRBV7-9	CASSFWPHYEQYF	TGTGCCAGCAGCTTCTGGCCACATTACGAGCAGTACTTC
TRBJ1-2	.	.	TRBV20-1	CSAPQGLGGYTF	TGCAGTGCTCCGCAGGGTTTAGGAGGCTACACCTTC
TRBJ2-7	TRBD2	many	TRBV5-1	CASSHIAGDYSYEQYF	TGCGCCAGCAGCCACATAGCGGGAGACTACTCCTACGAGCAGTACTTC
TRBJ2-3	.	many	TRBV20-1	CSALTGRRTDTQYF	TGCAGTGCTTTGACGGGGAGGAGGACAGATACGCAGTATTTT
TRBJ1-1	.	.	TRBV6-2/TRBV6-3	CASSYHRGEAFF	TGTGCCAGCAGTTATCACCGGGGTGAAGCTTTCTTT
TRBJ2-7	TRBD2	many	TRBV29-1	CSVDTSGIGYEQYF	TGCAGCGTTGATACTAGCGGGATCGGGTACGAGCAGTACTTC
TRBJ2-2	.	.	TRBV12-3/TRBV12-4	CASRKGNTGELFF	TGTGCCAGCAGAAAAGGGAACACCGGGGAGCTGTTTTTT
TRBJ1-2	TRBD1	many	TRBV7-3	CASSLTGQGSGYTF	TGTGCCAGCAGCTTAACGGGACAGGGAAGCGGCTACACCTTC
TRBJ2-5	.	.	TRBV4-3	CASSQDLLTASAETQYF	TGCGCCAGCAGCCAGGATCTACTCACAGCTAGTGCAGAGACCCAGTACTTC
TRBJ2-2	.	.	TRBV20-1	CSALVAGGVTGELFF	TGCAGTGCCCTGGTGGCGGGTGGGGTCACCGGGGAGCTGTTTTTT
TRBJ2-3	.	many	TRBV5-1	CASSLDGRRTDTQYF	TGCGCCAGCAGCTTGGATGGGAGGCGCACAGATACGCAGTATTTT
TRBJ2-2	.	many	TRBV5-1	CASSLEGILSNTGELFF	TGCGCCAGCAGCTTGGAAGGGATTTTGTCGAACACCGGGGAGCTGTTTTTT
TRBJ2-4	.	many	TRBV29-1	CSVVLTVTSIQYF	TGCAGCGTTGTGCTCACAGTGACAAGCATTCAGTACTTC
TRBJ2-7	TRBD1	few	TRBV29-1	CSVQTGQGSYEQYF	TGCAGCGTACAAACGGGACAGGGATCCTACGAGCAGTACTTC
TRBJ2-1	.	many	TRBV15	CATSRDSSSDEQFF	TGTGCCACCAGCAGAGATTCCTCGAGCGATGAGCAGTTCTTC
TRBJ2-7	.	.	TRBV11-1	CASSTGDSEQYF	TGTGCCAGCAGCACCGGGGATAGCGAGCAGTACTTC
TRBJ2-1	TRBD2	many	TRBV6-5	CASSYTAGAYNEQFF	TGTGCCAGCAGTTACACAGCGGGAGCTTACAATGAGCAGTTCTTC
TRBJ2-1	.	many	TRBV5-1	CASSTWWDRGRGNEQFF	TGCGCCAGCAGCACTTGGTGGGATCGGGGTCGGGGCAATGAGCAGTTCTTC
TRBJ2-7	TRBD2	.	TRBV14	CASSQGSGAVREQYF	TGTGCCAGCAGCCAAGGTAGCGGGGCGGTTCGGGAGCAGTACTTC
TRBJ1-2	.	few	TRBV20-1	CSARDPGRAGTNYGYTF	TGCAGTGCTAGAGATCCGGGAAGGGCAGGGACTAACTATGGCTACACCTTC
TRBJ2-5	.	many	TRBV18	CASSPRLRAGQETQYF	TGTGCCAGCTCACCACGCCTCCGGGCGGGACAAGAGACCCAGTACTTC
TRBJ1-1	.	.	TRBV30	CAWSSGGRRQTEAFF	TGTGCCTGGAGTTCGGGGGGGCGTCGGCAGACTGAAGCTTTCTTT
TRBJ2-5	.	.	TRBV9	CASSRGGLETQYF	TGTGCCAGCAGCAGAGGAGGATTGGAGACCCAGTACTTC
TRBJ2-3	.	many	TRBV12-3/TRBV12-4	CASRLVVGGTQYF	TGTGCCAGCAGACTCGTGGTAGGGGGTACGCAGTATTTT
TRBJ2-1	TRBD1	many	TRBV28	CASSWTGTGVNEQFF	TGTGCCAGCAGTTGGACCGGGACAGGGGTCAATGAGCAGTTCTTC
TRBJ2-5	.	.	TRBV6-5	CASSYSELLRAQYF	TGTGCCAGCAGTTACTCTGAACTCCTCAGGGCCCAGTACTTC
TRBJ1-2	TRBD1	.	TRBV25-1	CASSDYRGSSVYGYTF	TGTGCCAGCAGTGACTACAGGGGGAGCTCCGTTTATGGCTACACCTTC
TRBJ2-5	.	.	TRBV15	CATSRDTEETQYF	TGTGCCACCAGCAGAGATACGGAAGAGACCCAGTACTTC
TRBJ2-1	TRBD2	.	TRBV4-1	CASSQGGRSREKVNEQFF	TGCGCCAGCAGCCAAGGGGGCAGGTCGCGGGAGAAAGTTAATGAGCAGTTCTTC
TRBJ1-5	.	few	TRBV30	CAWSGGERQPQHF	TGTGCCTGGAGTGGTGGGGAACGTCAGCCCCAGCATTTT
TRBJ2-1	.	many	TRBV7-9	CASSAQGKQFF	TGTGCCAGCAGCGCACAGGGTAAGCAGTTCTTC
TRBJ1-1	TRBD1	few	TRBV11-2	CASSLVPRGPGLNTEAFF	TGTGCCAGCAGCTTAGTACCCAGGGGGCCGGGACTGAACACTGAAGCTTTCTTT
TRBJ2-3	.	many	TRBV28	CASSHQGYGTDTQYF	TGTGCCAGCAGTCACCAGGGGTATGGAACAGATACGCAGTATTTT
TRBJ2-7	.	.	TRBV20-1	CSGTPRGDEQYF	TGCAGTGGAACGCCGAGGGGAGACGAGCAGTACTTC
TRBJ1-2	.	.	TRBV11-2	CASSTGTALFGYTF	TGTGCCAGCAGCACCGGGACCGCACTATTCGGCTACACCTTC
TRBJ2-7	TRBD1	.	TRBV3-1	CASSRGQAEQYF	TGTGCCAGCAGTAGGGGACAGGCCGAGCAGTACTTC
TRBJ1-2	.	many	TRBV3-1	CASRSLGGSYGYTF	TGTGCCAGCAGATCGCTTGGAGGCTCCTATGGCTACACCTTC
TRBJ1-6	.	many	TRBV28	CASSHSQGLGSPLHF	TGTGCCAGCAGTCACTCCCAGGGGTTAGGGTCACCCCTCCACTTT
TRBJ1-1	TRBD1	few	TRBV19	CASSMGEGGYNTEAFF	TGTGCCAGTAGTATGGGAGAAGGGGGCTATAACACTGAAGCTTTCTTT
TRBJ2-3	.	many	TRBV6-2/TRBV6-3	CASSYEGGSTDTQYF	TGTGCCAGCAGTTACGAGGGAGGAAGCACAGATACGCAGTATTTT
TRBJ1-2	.	many	TRBV20-1	CRMNYGYTF	TGCAGGATGAACTATGGCTACACCTTC